This entry is about one T cell receptor (beta chain). Its target is not known. Then a second PCR, running roughly 6 to 12 cycles, was carried out with a sample-barcoded 5' primer and a J-beta primer mix. TCRdb recomputed calls from the 5' RACE reads with MiXCR, one row per CDR3 protein. The sample holds hundreds of thousands of distinct CDR3 sequences, about 48% seen once. The data were taken from a study of blood T cells in healthy people across ages. This CDR3 is built from 16 residues. V was shortened by 5 bases and J by 5 bases, with 20 bases between the two germline ends. CDR1 is SGHAT, CDR2 FQNNGV, per germline. The study, taken as a whole, reports: A strong correlation was found between TCR beta diversity and the percentage of naive T cells.

This chain connects TRBV11-2 to TRBJ2-3; no clear D gene. What was sequenced was blood. This receptor was taken from a man aged 25 to 40 in good health. The CDR3 DNA reads TGTGCCAGCAGCCGCGGCCAAGCGATGCGTGGAGATACGCAGTATTTT. It specifies CASSRGQAMRGDTQYF.